Here is one T cell receptor (beta chain) with its context. These data are taken from a study of T cell repertoires in cytomegalovirus infection. MiXCR was run by TCRdb on the reads, yielding one entry per CDR3 protein. Seen here are 400,000 or so distinct CDR3 sequences, 30% to 40% observed once, and the top ten hold roughly 15%. CDR1 is SGHDN and CDR2 is FVKESK in the germline V gene. The CDR3 consists of 13 residues. The V end lost 6 bases, the J end lost 5 bases, and 13 bases lay between the germline ends. Input material: PBMCs. The receptor was derived from a human donor in good health (CMV status not recorded). Some clones in this sample may be carry-over from other donors' samples. The J gene is TRBJ2-5, the V gene TRBV14, with unresolved D. The CDR3: CASSPAGKETQYF. The CDR3 DNA reads TGTGCCAGCAGTCCCGCTGGGAAGGAGACCCAGTACTTC.